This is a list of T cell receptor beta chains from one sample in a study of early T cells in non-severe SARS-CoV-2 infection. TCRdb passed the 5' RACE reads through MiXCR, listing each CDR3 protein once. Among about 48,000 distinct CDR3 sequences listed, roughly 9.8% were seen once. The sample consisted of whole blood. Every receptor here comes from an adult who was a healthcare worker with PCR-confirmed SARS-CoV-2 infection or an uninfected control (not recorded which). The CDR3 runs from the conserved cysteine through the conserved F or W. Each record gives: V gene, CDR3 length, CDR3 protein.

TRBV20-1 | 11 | CSARALNEQFF
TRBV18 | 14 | CASSPGGIPYEQYF
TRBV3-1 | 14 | CASSQITGVYEQYF
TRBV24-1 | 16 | CATSDSSGTANNEQFF
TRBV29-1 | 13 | CSVSPPGPGEQYF
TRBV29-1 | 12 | CSVETTSGTEFF
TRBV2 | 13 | CASSVLRNYEQYF
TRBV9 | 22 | CASSVRDKVRTSGRLVYNEQFF
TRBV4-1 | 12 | CASSRGNTEAFF
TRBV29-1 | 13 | CSGIREGRNEQYF
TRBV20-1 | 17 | CSAINTGGPPSYTEAFF
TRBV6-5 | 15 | CASSYSFATTGELFF
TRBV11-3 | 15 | CASSLGQGSYNEQFF